This TCR beta chain was sequenced in a study of regulatory T cells in long-lasting Graves disease. Sequencing libraries for TCR beta were prepared with iRepertoire HTBI primers and Arm-PCR of CDR3 regions. TCRdb re-called the multiplex PCR reads with MiXCR, one entry per CDR3 protein. The sample has 360,000 or so distinct CDR3 sequences, over 9.5% seen once; the top ten hold approximately 17%. Sample time point: newly diagnosed GD, antithyroid drugs for less than 3 months. The TCR library was made from RNA extracted from PBMCs. This CDR3 region has 16 residues. V lost 1 base to trimming and J lost 6 bases; unmatched junction nucleotides: 10. Looked up from germline, CDR1 is SGHVS and CDR2 is FNYEAQ. This clonotype was observed many times. This sample also appeared in a second study, on T cells in Graves' hyperthyroidism and ophthalmopathy. Per that study: A set of HTBI primers served as the primers for a first-round RT-PCR of the TCR CDR3.

This chain joins TRBV7-6 and TRBJ1-1, with 8 bases fitting TRBD1. Material: peripheral blood mononuclear cells (PBMCs), obtained at new diagnosis, from a patient treated with antithyroid drugs. This receptor was taken from a woman between 18 and 29 years old with Graves disease. CDR3 protein: CASSLGNGRGRPEAFF. In DNA form, the CDR3 reads TGTGCCAGCAGCTTAGGAAATGGCAGGGGGCGGCCTGAAGCTTTCTTT.